These 28 T cell receptor beta chains were sequenced from one sample in a study of cytomegalovirus exposure and HLA in healthy donors. With 60 Vbeta and 13 Jbeta primers, the PCR was carried out. The protocol was immunoSEQ multiplex PCR, while the TCRdb copy is restricted to in-frame clones and leaves out a portion. The repertoire holds about 87,000 clones, nearly 80% seen once, with roughly 3.8% in the top ten. The sequencing sample was made of PBMCs. These receptors were obtained from a woman between 35 and 50 years old in good health and CMV-seronegative.

The rearrangement uses TRBV18 and TRBJ1-6; 8 bases are shared with TRBD1. Germline CDR1 is KGHSH and CDR2 is LQKENI. With V trimmed by 6 bases and J by 5 bases, 6 bases remained unmatched. This CDR3 is built from 15 residues. The CDR3 sequence: CASSVTGVDNSPLHF. The CDR3 nucleotides read TGTGCCAGCTCGGTGACAGGGGTAGATAATTCACCCCTCCACTTT.

This chain uses TRBV9 with TRBJ1-4; 10 bases match TRBD1. Germline CDR1 SGDLS, CDR2 YYNGEE. The CDR3 runs 15 residues. J lost 8 bases, V lost 4 bases, and 8 bases had no gene match. The CDR3 spells CASSPTGQGREKLFF. The CDR3 nucleotides read TGTGCCAGCAGCCCAACGGGACAGGGGAGAGAAAAACTGTTTTTT.

The rearrangement links TRBV6-1 to TRBJ2-5, with 7 positions matching TRBD1. This CDR3 is built from 14 residues. Germline trimming cut 8 bases from V and 0 bases from J; bases unmatched to any gene: 6. Germline V gene lookup returns CDR1 MNHNS and CDR2 SASEGT. DNA of the CDR3: TGTGCCAGCGCCTGGGACAGTTACCAAGAGACCCAGTACTTC. Translation gives CASAWDSYQETQYF.

J is TRBJ2-1 and V is TRBV6-5; 10 positions agree with TRBD2. Germline trimming cut 6 bases from V and 0 bases from J; bases unmatched to any gene: 2. Germline V gene data show CDR1 as MNHEY and CDR2 as SVGAGI. The length of the CDR3 is 15 residues. CDR3 amino acids: CASRASGGSYNEQFF. CDR3 DNA sequence: TGTGCCAGCAGAGCTAGCGGGGGCTCCTACAATGAGCAGTTCTTC.

This clone was observed a handful of times. V and J are TRBV6-1 and TRBJ2-5; D is uncertain. CDR1 and CDR2 from the germline V gene are MNHNS and SASEGT. V dropped 8 bases and J dropped 5 bases, with 18 bases sitting between them. This CDR3 contains 14 residues. The CDR3, as DNA: TGTGCCAGCGCACCTAGACCCACTCAGGAGACCCAGTACTTC. Its translation is CASAPRPTQETQYF.

The rearrangement joins TRBV10-3 to TRBJ2-5; 9 bases agree with TRBD2. The CDR3 length is 13 residues. The V segment lost 10 bases and the J segment 3 bases; nucleotides outside the gene matches: 6. Germline V gene data show CDR1 as ENHRY and CDR2 as SYGVKD. In DNA form, the CDR3 reads TGTGCCACCACCGGGACTAGCAAAGAGACCCAGTACTTC. As protein: CATTGTSKETQYF.

This clone was seen a few times. The chain joins TRBV7-9 to TRBJ2-5, with 13 positions matching TRBD2. Germline values: CDR1 SEHNR, CDR2 FQNEAQ (reference sequence). V was clipped by 6 bases and J by 1 base; unmatched bases: 5. CDR3 size: 16 residues. The CDR3 sequence: CASSYRTSGGQETQYF. The CDR3 DNA follows: TGTGCCAGCAGTTATCGGACTAGCGGGGGCCAAGAGACCCAGTACTTC.

This clone appeared a few times. The chain joins TRBV5-1 to TRBJ2-2; 7 bases agree with TRBD1. Trimming took 4 bases from V and 6 from J; bases not matched to a gene: 6. The CDR3 covers 14 residues. The germline V gene encodes CDR1 SGHRS and CDR2 YFSETQ. The DNA for the CDR3 is TGCGCCAGCAGCGCCGGACAGGTCCCCGGGGAGCTGTTTTTT. The encoded protein is CASSAGQVPGELFF.

This clone was counted between two and nine times. The J gene is TRBJ2-7, the V gene TRBV4-1; the match to TRBD1 covers 9 bases. CDR3 length equals 15 residues. V lost 3 bases and J lost 2; bases outside the gene matches: 5. Germline CDR1 and CDR2: MGHRA and YSYEKL. The CDR3 DNA is TGCGCCAGCAGCCATGGCGGGACAGGGACCTACGAGCAGTACTTC. Translated: CASSHGGTGTYEQYF.

This clone was detected a few times. The V gene is TRBV4-3, the J gene TRBJ1-1; D gene uncertain. The ends were cut back, 9 bases at V and 1 base at J, with 9 bases in the middle. CDR1 and CDR2 (germline): LGHNA, YSLEER. The CDR3 is 12 residues long. The CDR3 DNA sequence: TGCGCCAGTAAGTCCGGGAACACTGAAGCTTTCTTT. Translated: CASKSGNTEAFF.

J is TRBJ1-2 and V is TRBV20-1, with a tentative D call TRBD1 (6 bases). This CDR3 comprises 11 residues. Germline-derived CDR1 and CDR2 are DFQATT and SNEGSKA (reference sequence). The ends were cut back, 8 bases at V and 7 bases at J, with 14 bases in the middle. Here the CDR3 reads CSPRGVSGYTF. CDR3 coding DNA: TGCAGTCCCAGGGGAGTGAGTGGCTACACCTTC.

V usage is TRBV4-1 and J usage is TRBJ2-1; the D gene is possibly TRBD1 (5 bases). The CDR3 runs to 15 residues. Germline loops: CDR1 MGHRA, CDR2 YSYEKL. The V gene lost 4 bases and the J gene lost 9 bases, with 19 bases spanning the gap. CDR3: CASSPDSVPFSEQFF. The CDR3 region has the DNA TGCGCCAGCAGCCCCGACAGTGTACCATTTAGTGAGCAGTTCTTC.

This chain joins TRBV7-2 and TRBJ1-2; TRBD1 matches at 10 bases. The germline V gene encodes CDR1 SGHTA and CDR2 FQGNSA. V lost 6 bases, J lost 7 bases, and 5 bases stayed unmatched. The CDR3 is made up of 13 amino acids. The CDR3 sequence: CASRLGTGAGYTF. DNA for the CDR3: TGTGCCAGCAGACTCGGGACAGGGGCTGGCTACACCTTC.

This clone has a single count. V and J are TRBV19 and TRBJ2-5; D not certain. The germline gives CDR1 LNHDA, CDR2 SQIVND (reference sequence). CDR3 length: 14 residues. V dropped 2 bases and J dropped 1 base, with 8 bases sitting between them. CDR3 nucleotides: TGTGCCAGTAGTATAACGGTCTCCCAAGAGACCCAGTACTTC. It codes for CASSITVSQETQYF. Full variable domain (rest looked up from reference TRBV19 and TRBJ2-5): DGGITQSPKYLFRKEGQNVTLSCEQNLNHDAMYWYRQDPGQGLRLIYYSQIVNDFQKGDIAEGYSVSREKKESFPLTVTSAQKNPTAFYLCASSITVSQETQYFGPGTRLLVL.

This clone was recorded once. DNA for the CDR3: TGTGCCAGCAGCCCAGGGGCCAAGGTTGGTGAAAAACTGTTTTTT. Translation: CASSPGAKVGEKLFF. The chain links TRBV7-3 to TRBJ1-4; tentative D call: TRBD1 (6 bases). Trimming pared 5 bases from V and 7 bases from J, leaving 17 bases between. The V gene's germline CDR1 is SGHTA and CDR2 FQGTGA. The length of the CDR3 is 15 residues. The full variable domain, its missing parts supplied by reference TRBV7-3 and TRBJ1-4, is GAGVSQTPSNKVTEKGKYVELRCDPISGHTALYWYRQSLGQGPEFLIYFQGTGAADDSGLPNDRFFAVRPEGSVSTLKIQRTERGDSAVYLCASSPGAKVGEKLFFGSGTQLSVL.

This clone was counted once. The V and J genes are TRBV6-1 and TRBJ2-7; D not certain. The length of the CDR3 is 15 residues. V was trimmed by 7 bases and J by 2 bases, leaving 18 bases between them. From germline, CDR1 is MNHNS and CDR2 SASEGT. The CDR3 loop reads CASTLLELSTYEQYF. CDR3 DNA: TGTGCCAGCACCCTATTGGAGCTTTCTACCTACGAGCAGTACTTC.

This chain links TRBV19 with TRBJ2-7; 9 positions match TRBD1. Germline values: CDR1 LNHDA, CDR2 SQIVND (reference sequence). J gave up 3 bases and V 3 bases, and 6 bases lay outside the gene matches. This CDR3 is built from 15 residues. CDR3: CASSMGTGGVYEQYF. The CDR3 nucleotides read TGTGCCAGTAGTATGGGAACAGGGGGCGTCTACGAGCAGTACTTC. Together with reference TRBV19 and TRBJ2-7, the CDR3 gives the full variable domain: DGGITQSPKYLFRKEGQNVTLSCEQNLNHDAMYWYRQDPGQGLRLIYYSQIVNDFQKGDIAEGYSVSREKKESFPLTVTSAQKNPTAFYLCASSMGTGGVYEQYFGPGTRLTVT.

The chain links TRBV7-2 to TRBJ1-2, with 12 bases matching TRBD1. CDR1 SGHTA and CDR2 FQGNSA come from the germline V gene. After removal of 2 bases from V and 8 bases from J, the junction contained 6 bases not matched to a gene. The CDR3 is 15 amino acids. For the CDR3, the DNA is TGTGCCAGCAGCTTATCGGGACAGGGGGCTCGGGGCTACACCTTC. Amino acids: CASSLSGQGARGYTF.

Worth noting for this clone: One end of the junction varies from germline; a read error may be responsible. The rearrangement joins TRBV25-1 to TRBJ1-2; 7 bases map to TRBD1. Germline assignment: CDR1 MGHDK and CDR2 SYGVNS. The CDR3 is 16 residues long. The CDR3 DNA follows: TGTGCCAGCAGTGAATCTGGTGGCAGGGGGGCCCGGGGCTACCCCTTC. Amino acid sequence: CASSESGGRGARGYPF.

The chain has TRBV18 and TRBJ2-5; 11 bases map to TRBD2. This CDR3 contains 15 residues. V was pared by 6 bases and J by 1 base, with 4 bases of the junction left unmatched. CDR1 and CDR2 from the germline V gene are KGHSH and LQKENI. The CDR3 nucleotides are TGTGCCAGCTCCCTAGCGGGGGGCCTCCAAGAGACCCAGTACTTC. Translation: CASSLAGGLQETQYF. Complete variable domain (other parts from reference TRBV18 and TRBJ2-5): NAGVMQNPRHLVRRRGQEARLRCSPMKGHSHVYWYRQLPEEGLKFMVYLQKENIIDESGMPKERFSAEFPKEGPSILRIQQVVRGDSAAYFCASSLAGGLQETQYFGPGTRLLVL.

The V call is TRBV7-2, the J call TRBJ2-3, with a weak D call TRBD2 (6 bases). The CDR3 length is 15 residues. Germline loops: CDR1 SGHTA, CDR2 FQGNSA. V was cut by 1 base and J by 0 bases, with 8 bases left in between. The CDR3 sequence: CASSLEGTSTDTQYF. CDR3 DNA: TGTGCCAGCAGCTTAGAGGGGACTAGCACAGATACGCAGTATTTT.

J is TRBJ2-3 and V is TRBV5-6, with D possibly TRBD1 on 5 matching bases. The ends were cut back, 10 bases at V and 3 bases at J, with 18 bases in the middle. CDR1 SGHDT and CDR2 YYEEEE come from the germline V gene. The CDR3 length is 14 residues. CDR3 amino acids: CASNQGRFTDTQYF. DNA for the CDR3: TGTGCCTCAAACCAGGGCAGGTTTACAGATACGCAGTATTTT.

This clone was found a few times. The V gene is TRBV5-6, the J gene TRBJ2-7, with 9 nucleotides matching TRBD1. CDR3 size: 14 residues. V was pared by 2 bases and J by 4 bases, with 4 bases of the junction left unmatched. Germline CDR1 is SGHDT and CDR2 is YYEEEE. CDR3 in DNA: TGTGCCAGCAGCTTAGGGACAGGGAGATACGAGCAGTACTTC. It specifies CASSLGTGRYEQYF.

Turning to this clone: Other DNA sequences in this sample translate to the same CDR3. V usage is TRBV6-5 and J usage is TRBJ1-5, with 7 bases matching TRBD1. Losses at the gene ends were 2 bases for V and 7 bases for J; bases not matched to a gene: 5. The germline gives CDR1 MNHEY, CDR2 SVGAGI. This CDR3 is 14 amino acids long. CDR3 nucleotides: TGTGCCAGCAGTTACGACAGGGCAGGGCAGCCCCAGCATTTT. This translates into CASSYDRAGQPQHF.

The J gene is TRBJ1-1, the V gene TRBV21-1; no check of the table's D call, TRBD1, against the DNA was made. TRBV21-1 is termed a pseudogene. The CDR3 extends over 16 amino acids. The CDR3 coding sequence is TGTGCCAGCAGCAAAACACAGGGTTGGACGAACACTGAAGCTTTCTTT. This encodes CASSKTQGWTNTEAFF.

This CDR3 reads CATSREIQGAGEQYF. In nucleotides, the CDR3 is TGTGCCACCAGCAGAGAGATACAGGGGGCTGGCGAGCAGTACTTC. The chain combines TRBV15 with TRBJ2-7, with 9 bases lining up with TRBD1. The CDR3 consists of 15 residues. V lost 0 bases and J lost 6; bases outside the gene matches: 6. Germline assignment: CDR1 LNHNV and CDR2 YYDKDF (reference sequence).

The chain combines TRBV28 with TRBJ1-1; no clear D. Trimming cost V 1 base and J 1 base, with 19 bases left between them. The CDR3 is made up of 18 amino acids. Germline CDR1 is MDHEN and CDR2 is SYDVKM. CDR3: CASSLFAGLELTNTEAFF. CDR3 DNA: TGTGCCAGCAGTTTATTCGCGGGATTAGAATTGACGAACACTGAAGCTTTCTTT.

The chain employs TRBV7-2 and TRBJ2-3, with D hard to call. This CDR3 has 15 amino acids. The germline CDR1 and CDR2 sequences are SGHTA and FQGNSA. The V end lost 5 bases, the J end lost 0 bases, and 12 bases lay between the germline ends. CDR3 sequence: CASSLWRLSTDTQYF. CDR3 DNA sequence: TGTGCCAGCAGCCTCTGGCGGCTTAGCACAGATACGCAGTATTTT. Together with reference TRBV7-2 and TRBJ2-3, the CDR3 gives the full variable domain: GAGVSQSPSNKVTEKGKDVELRCDPISGHTALYWYRQSLGQGLEFLIYFQGNSAPDKSGLPSDRFSAERTGGSVSTLTIQRTQQEDSAVYLCASSLWRLSTDTQYFGPGTRLTVL.